This T cell receptor (beta chain) originates from a study of T cell repertoires in ileal Crohn's disease. Whole-study context: The M6 sample came from neoterminal ileum during colonoscopy after surgery. Study-wide points: Sorted CD8 T cells held more high-frequency clones than CD4. Every patient over 26.8% clonality showed endoscopic recurrence.

The time point is: neoterminal ileum biopsy at postoperative endoscopy, about 6 months after surgery. Germline-derived CDR1 and CDR2 are SGHRS and YFSETQ. The ends were cut back, 5 bases at V and 1 base at J, with 6 bases in the middle. CDR3 size: 12 residues. There are a few counts of this clone. Its antigen remains unknown. Produced via immunoSEQ multiplex PCR; TCRdb's table is partial and in-frame only. This table holds more than 12,000 clones, 65% to 85% found once. Sequencing was done on a sample of ileal tissue. This sequence was found in an adult with Crohn's disease. This sequence joins TRBV5-1 and TRBJ1-1; D not resolved. In nucleotides, the CDR3 is TGCGCCAGCAGTAATGGGAACACTGAAGCTTTCTTT. Encoded protein: CASSNGNTEAFF. The full variable domain, its missing parts supplied by reference TRBV5-1 and TRBJ1-1, is KAGVTQTPRYLIKTRGQQVTLSCSPISGHRSVSWYQQTPGQGLQFLFEYFSETQRNKGNFPGRFSGRQFSNSRSEMNVSTLELGDSALYLCASSNGNTEAFFGQGTRLTVV.